These T cell receptor beta chains were read from a single sample in a study of shared T cell receptors in the human thymus. Sequencing was performed with immunoSEQ multiplex PCR; in TCRdb, only in-frame clones are kept and a portion is missing. The repertoire holds hundreds of thousands of clones, with around 78% as singletons. These records were also assigned to another study, of human thymus T cells.

The specimen sequenced was thymocytes. These receptors were taken from a boy less than two years old with a congenital heart defect. Both conserved end residues are part of each CDR3. Each record gives: J gene, V gene, clone size, D gene, CDR3 DNA, CDR3 protein. A D gene is named only where the DNA matches it firmly. Clone size is given for some rows only: seen once, a few or many times, or a class if the clone is expanded.

>TRBJ2-5|TRBV7-2|NA|TRBD2
TGTGCCAGCAGCCACTGGCGGGGGTCCCAAGAGACCCAGTACTTC
CASSHWRGSQETQYF
>TRBJ2-5|TRBV6-5|NA|TRBD2
TGTGCCAGCAGCCCCCTAGCGGGAGATGAGACCCAGTACTTC
CASSPLAGDETQYF
>TRBJ1-1|TRBV7-9|few|NA
TGTGCCAGCAGGCGGGAGGAACTGAACACTGAAGCTTTCTTT
CASRREELNTEAFF
>TRBJ2-7|TRBV28|few|TRBD2
TGTGCCAGCAGTTTATTCGGGGGACTACCCCCCCAGCAGTACTTC
CASSLFGGLPPQQYF
>TRBJ2-7|TRBV10-2|NA|TRBD2
TGCGCCAGCAGCCCCGGACTAGCGGGAGGGCCCGACGAGCAGTACTTC
CASSPGLAGGPDEQYF
>TRBJ2-3|TRBV11-2|NA|TRBD2
TGTGCCAGCAGCTTAGGTAGAATAGTAGCGGGTTGGTCAGATACGCAGTATTTT
CASSLGRIVAGWSDTQYF
>TRBJ1-5|TRBV18|NA|TRBD1
TGTGCCAGCTCACCAGGCAGGACAGGGGTGAATCAGCCCCAGCATTTT
CASSPGRTGVNQPQHF
>TRBJ2-4|TRBV11-3|NA|NA
TGTGCCAGCAGCTCTGCGACTCCCTTAGCCAAAAACATTCAGTACTTC
CASSSATPLAKNIQYF
>TRBJ2-4|TRBV5-6|NA|TRBD1
TGTGCCAGCAGCTTTTTATACCGGACAGGGGGCAACATTCAGTACTTC
CASSFLYRTGGNIQYF
>TRBJ1-2|TRBV6-5|NA|TRBD1
TGTGCCAGCAGTTACTCGAGTAGGACAGGGGATGATGGCTACACCTTC
CASSYSSRTGDDGYTF
>TRBJ2-1|TRBV10-1|NA|NA
TGCGCCAGCAGTAGTAACAGGGTGTCCTACAATGAGCAGTTCTTC
CASSSNRVSYNEQFF
>TRBJ2-2|TRBV27|NA|TRBD2
TGTGCCGCAGGGCTCACGGGACTAGCAGATCGTTATCCCGGGGAGCTGTTTTTT
CAAGLTGLADRYPGELFF
>TRBJ2-3|TRBV9|NA|TRBD1
TGTGCCAGCAGCGTAGCGGGGACAGGGGGAGGTGCAGATACGCAGTATTTT
CASSVAGTGGGADTQYF